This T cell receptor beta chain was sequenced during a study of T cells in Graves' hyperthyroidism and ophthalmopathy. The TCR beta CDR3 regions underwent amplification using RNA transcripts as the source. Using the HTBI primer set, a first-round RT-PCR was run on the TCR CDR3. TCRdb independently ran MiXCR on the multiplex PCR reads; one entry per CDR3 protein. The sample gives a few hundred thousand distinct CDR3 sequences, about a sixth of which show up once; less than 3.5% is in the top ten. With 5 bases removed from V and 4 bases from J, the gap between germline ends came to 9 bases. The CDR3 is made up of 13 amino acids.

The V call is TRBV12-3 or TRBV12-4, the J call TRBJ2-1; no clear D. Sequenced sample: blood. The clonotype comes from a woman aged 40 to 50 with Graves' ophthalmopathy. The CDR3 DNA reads TGTGCCAGCAGTCAAGGGCTGTACAATGAGCAGTTCTTC. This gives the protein CASSQGLYNEQFF.